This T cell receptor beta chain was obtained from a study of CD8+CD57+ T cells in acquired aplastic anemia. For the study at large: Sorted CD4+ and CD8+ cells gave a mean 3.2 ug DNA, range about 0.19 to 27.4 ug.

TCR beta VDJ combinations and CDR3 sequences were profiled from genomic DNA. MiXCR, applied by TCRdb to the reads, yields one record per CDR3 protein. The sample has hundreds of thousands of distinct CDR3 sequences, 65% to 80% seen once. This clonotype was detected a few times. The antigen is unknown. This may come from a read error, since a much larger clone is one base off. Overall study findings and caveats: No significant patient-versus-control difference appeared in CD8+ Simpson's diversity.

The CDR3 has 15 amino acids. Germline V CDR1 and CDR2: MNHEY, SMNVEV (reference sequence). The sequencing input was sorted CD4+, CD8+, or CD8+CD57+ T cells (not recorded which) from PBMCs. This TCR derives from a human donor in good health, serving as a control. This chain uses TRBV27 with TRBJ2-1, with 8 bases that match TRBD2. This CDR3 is CASSPRGGEYSEQFF. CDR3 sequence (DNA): TGTGCCAGCAGCCCCCGGGGGGGCGAATACAGTGAGCAGTTCTTC.